A selection of T cell receptor beta chains follows, all from one sample in a study of blood T cell repertoires in COVID-19. Produced via immunoSEQ multiplex PCR; TCRdb's table is partial and in-frame only. This table holds almost 200,000 clones, 85% found once. Material: peripheral blood. The receptor set was obtained from a man in his 60s with COVID-19, enrolled during active disease. Both conserved end residues are part of each CDR3. D genes are given only for firm matches. Some rows mark clone size as missing; the rest say once, few, many or name a class of expanded clone.

size: -
J: TRBJ1-5
V: TRBV7-9
D: -
DNA: TGTGCCAGCAGCTTAGGCGAGGTGAATCAGCCCCAGCATTTT
CDR3: CASSLGEVNQPQHF

size: -
J: TRBJ2-5
V: TRBV7-7
D: TRBD2
DNA: TGTGCCAGCAGTAATACCGGGACTAGCAAAGAGACCCAGTACTTC
CDR3: CASSNTGTSKETQYF

size: -
J: TRBJ1-2
V: TRBV28
D: -
DNA: TGTGCCAGCAGTTTATCCAGGGCTGGCTACACCTTC
CDR3: CASSLSRAGYTF

size: -
J: TRBJ2-7
V: TRBV18
D: TRBD1
DNA: TGTGCCAGCTCACCGGACAGGAGCTCCTACGAGCAGTACTTC
CDR3: CASSPDRSSYEQYF

size: few
J: TRBJ2-7
V: TRBV5-1
D: TRBD2
DNA: TGCGCCAGCAGCCGGGACGGACTAGCGAGCTCCTACGAGCAGTACTTC
CDR3: CASSRDGLASSYEQYF

size: once
J: TRBJ2-7
V: TRBV3-1/TRBV3-2
D: TRBD1
DNA: TGTGCCAGCAGGGGACAGGCAACCTACGAGCAGTACTTC
CDR3: CASRGQATYEQYF

size: -
J: TRBJ1-3
V: TRBV3-1/TRBV3-2
D: -
DNA: TGTGCCAGCAGTTCCACAGGGGGAAACACCATATATTTT
CDR3: CASSSTGGNTIYF

size: -
J: TRBJ2-7
V: TRBV19
D: TRBD1
DNA: TGTGCCAGTAGTAACCCCGCCGGGACAGGGCTTCCCCTCTACGAGCAGTACTTC
CDR3: CASSNPAGTGLPLYEQYF

size: once
J: TRBJ1-1
V: TRBV5-5
D: -
DNA: TGTGCCAGCAGCTTCACGGACTCTAACACTGAAGCTTTCTTT
CDR3: CASSFTDSNTEAFF

size: -
J: TRBJ1-4
V: TRBV25-1
D: -
DNA: TGTGCCAGCATGACGGACAGCGGTTGGCGAGAAAAACTGTTTTTT
CDR3: CASMTDSGWREKLFF

size: -
J: TRBJ2-7
V: TRBV29-1
D: -
DNA: TGCAGCGTTGATGGGGGCCTCAACTACGAGCAGTACTTC
CDR3: CSVDGGLNYEQYF

size: once
J: TRBJ1-2
V: TRBV5-1
D: -
DNA: TGCGCCAGCAGCTTGGGGGACACTAGAGGCGACTATGGCTACACCTTC
CDR3: CASSLGDTRGDYGYTF

size: once
J: TRBJ2-2
V: TRBV7-2
D: -
DNA: TGTGCCAGCAGCTTTACAGAGAACACCGGGGAGCTGTTTTTT
CDR3: CASSFTENTGELFF

size: -
J: TRBJ2-2
V: TRBV5-8
D: -
DNA: TGTGCCAGCAGCTTGGATCCGGGCGGGGAGCTGTTTTTT
CDR3: CASSLDPGGELFF

size: once
J: TRBJ2-2
V: TRBV28
D: -
DNA: TGTGCCAGCAGTTTATATCAGGGTAGGAACACCGGGGAGCTGTTTTTT
CDR3: CASSLYQGRNTGELFF

size: -
J: TRBJ1-1
V: TRBV3-1/TRBV3-2
D: -
DNA: TGTGCCAGCAGCCAAGAAGGGGTCGTGATAACTGAAGCTTTCTTT
CDR3: CASSQEGVVITEAFF

size: once
J: TRBJ1-6
V: TRBV5-1
D: -
DNA: TGCGCCAGCAGCTTGTCGGTCACCTCGCCCTCACCCCTCCACTTT
CDR3: CASSLSVTSPSPLHF

size: -
J: TRBJ1-6
V: TRBV2
D: TRBD1
DNA: TGTGCCAGCAGTGTACAGGGGGGATCACCCCTCCACTTT
CDR3: CASSVQGGSPLHF

size: -
J: TRBJ2-3
V: TRBV7-2
D: -
DNA: TGTGCCAGCAGCTTAGACGGACACCTCGCAGATACGCAGTATTTT
CDR3: CASSLDGHLADTQYF

size: few
J: TRBJ1-4
V: TRBV6-5
D: -
DNA: TGTGCCAGCAGTTACTCTGAGGGAGGAGAAAAACTGTTTTTT
CDR3: CASSYSEGGEKLFF

size: -
J: TRBJ1-6
V: TRBV4-2
D: -
DNA: TGTGCCAGCAGCCGCGCAGGGGAGACCTATAATTCACCCCTCCACTTT
CDR3: CASSRAGETYNSPLHF

size: -
J: TRBJ1-1
V: TRBV5-1
D: TRBD1
DNA: TGCGCCAGCAGCTTACAGGGGTCGGGGAAGAACACTGAAGCTTTCTTT
CDR3: CASSLQGSGKNTEAFF

size: -
J: TRBJ2-7
V: TRBV7-2
D: -
DNA: TGTGCCAGCAGCACCGGGACTGATACCTACGAGCAGTACTTC
CDR3: CASSTGTDTYEQYF

size: -
J: TRBJ1-1
V: TRBV6-2/TRBV6-3
D: -
DNA: TGTGCCAGCAGTTACGCGGGGGCGGACACTGAAGCTTTCTTT
CDR3: CASSYAGADTEAFF